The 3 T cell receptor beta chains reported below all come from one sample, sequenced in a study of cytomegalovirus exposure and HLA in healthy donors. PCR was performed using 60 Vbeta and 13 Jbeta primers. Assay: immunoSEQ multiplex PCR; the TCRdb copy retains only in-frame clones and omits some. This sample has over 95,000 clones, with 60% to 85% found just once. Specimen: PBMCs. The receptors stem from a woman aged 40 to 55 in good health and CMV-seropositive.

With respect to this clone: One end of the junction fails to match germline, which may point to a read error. Written as DNA, the CDR3 is TGTGCCACCAGCAGAGGGCGGAATAGCGATCAGCCCCAGCATTTT. Amino acid sequence: CATSRGRNSDQPQHF. V usage is TRBV15 and J usage is TRBJ1-5; no clear D gene. The CDR3 has 15 amino acids. CDR1 is LNHNV, CDR2 YYDKDF, per germline (reference sequence).

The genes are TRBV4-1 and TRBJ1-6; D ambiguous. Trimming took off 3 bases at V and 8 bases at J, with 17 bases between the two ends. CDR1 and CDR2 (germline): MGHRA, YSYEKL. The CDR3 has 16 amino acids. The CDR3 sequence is CASSQEGGKSDSPLHF. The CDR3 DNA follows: TGCGCCAGCAGCCAGGAGGGTGGGAAGTCCGATTCACCCCTCCACTTT.

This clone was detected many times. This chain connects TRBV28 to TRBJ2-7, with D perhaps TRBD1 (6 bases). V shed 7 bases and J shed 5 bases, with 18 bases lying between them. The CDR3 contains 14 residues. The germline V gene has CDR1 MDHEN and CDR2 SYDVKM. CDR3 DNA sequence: TGTGCCAGCACCTGGGACAAGAAACCCCACGAGCAGTACTTC. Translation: CASTWDKKPHEQYF.